Below, 3 T cell receptor beta chains from the same sample are listed, as sequenced in a study of blood T cells in healthy people across ages. A J-beta primer mix and a sample-barcoded 5' primer were used in a second PCR of roughly 6 to 12 cycles. TCRdb fed the 5' RACE reads into MiXCR, producing one record per CDR3 protein. The table has around 870,000 distinct CDR3 sequences, 29% seen once. The sequenced sample was blood. The receptors here all came from a woman aged 80 or older in good health.

The chain employs TRBV11-2 and TRBJ1-6, with D possibly TRBD1 on 6 matching bases. The V gene's germline CDR1 is SGHAT and CDR2 FQNNGV. V dropped 0 bases and J dropped 9 bases, with 9 bases sitting between them. CDR3 length: 14 residues. CDR3: CASSLEQGRSPLHF. CDR3 DNA: TGTGCCAGCAGCTTAGAACAGGGACGTTCACCCCTCCACTTT.

Remarks on this clonotype: This may be a read error, as it is one base from a much larger clone. The chain recombines TRBV29-1 with TRBJ1-2; D is possibly TRBD1 (5 bases). The germline gives CDR1 SQVTM, CDR2 ANQGSEA. The CDR3 extends over 15 amino acids. The chain's CDR3 is CGVGWAGRDYYGYTF. CDR3 DNA sequence: TGCGGCGTTGGATGGGCAGGGAGAGATTACTATGGCTACACCTTC.

As DNA, the CDR3 is TGTGCCAGCAGTTTAGCGGGGGGGCCTTGGGAGCAGTACTTC. Its translation is CASSLAGGPWEQYF. V usage is TRBV12-3 or TRBV12-4 and J usage is TRBJ2-7; possible D gene TRBD2, 7 bases. Trimming left V 0 bases short and J 7 bases short, with 13 bases between. This CDR3 has 14 amino acids.